What follows describes a single T cell receptor beta chain. This sample was included in a study of T cell changes during pregnancy in multiple sclerosis. This CDR3 is built from 15 residues. The V gene lost 0 bases and the J gene lost 4 bases, with 11 bases spanning the gap. Germline CDR1 and CDR2: SGHRS and YFSETQ. Using immunoSEQ multiplex PCR, the repertoire was profiled, and TCRdb retains in-frame clones only, with some absent. The data hold approximately 92,000 clones, with approximately 92% observed a single time. V and J are TRBV5-1 and TRBJ2-1; possibly TRBD2 for D (5 bases). The TCR originated in a female donor with multiple sclerosis, enrolled in a pregnancy study. This sample comprised peripheral blood, obtained in the first trimester of pregnancy. CDR3 in amino acids: CASSLGGARYNEQFF. CDR3 coding DNA: TGCGCCAGCAGCTTGGGGGGAGCCCGTTACAATGAGCAGTTCTTC.